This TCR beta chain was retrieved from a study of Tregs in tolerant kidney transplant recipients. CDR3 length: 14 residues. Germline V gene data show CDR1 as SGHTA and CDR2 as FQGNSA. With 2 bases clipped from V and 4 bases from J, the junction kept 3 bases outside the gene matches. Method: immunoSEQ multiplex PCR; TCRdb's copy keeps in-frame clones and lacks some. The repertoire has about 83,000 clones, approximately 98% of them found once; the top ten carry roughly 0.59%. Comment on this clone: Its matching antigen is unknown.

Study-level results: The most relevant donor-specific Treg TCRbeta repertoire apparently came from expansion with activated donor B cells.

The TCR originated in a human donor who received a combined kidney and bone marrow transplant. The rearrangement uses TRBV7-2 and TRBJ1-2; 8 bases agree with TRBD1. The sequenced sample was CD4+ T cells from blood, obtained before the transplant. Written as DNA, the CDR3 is TGTGCCAGCAGCTTACCAGGGGGCGGCTATGGCTACACCTTC. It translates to CASSLPGGGYGYTF.